These T cell receptor beta chains were read from a single sample in a study of blood T cell repertoires in COVID-19. Measured with immunoSEQ multiplex PCR; TCRdb has only the in-frame clones, and not every one. Found here are roughly 60,000 clones, more than 70% of them singletons; the top ten hold under 8.5%. The source material was peripheral blood. The receptors stem from a man in his 60s with active COVID-19. Each CDR3 is given with its conserved first and last residue. D genes are given only for firm matches. Only part of the rows carry a size: once, few, many, or a class if the clone is expanded.

abundance: NA
v_gene: TRBV5-1
j_gene: TRBJ2-7
d_gene: NA
CDR3aa: CASSWDIAYEQYF
CDR3nt: TGCGCCAGCAGCTGGGACATTGCCTACGAGCAGTACTTC

abundance: once
v_gene: TRBV3-1/TRBV3-2
j_gene: TRBJ2-5
d_gene: TRBD2
CDR3aa: CASSQGFRAGARETQYF
CDR3nt: TGTGCCAGCAGCCAAGGTTTTCGAGCGGGAGCCCGAGAGACCCAGTACTTC

abundance: NA
v_gene: TRBV5-1
j_gene: TRBJ2-1
d_gene: TRBD2
CDR3aa: CASSWGLLAGIYNEQFF
CDR3nt: TGCGCCAGCAGCTGGGGATTACTAGCGGGAATCTACAATGAGCAGTTCTTC

abundance: NA
v_gene: TRBV4-2
j_gene: TRBJ1-4
d_gene: NA
CDR3aa: CASSQEMGLPNEKLFF
CDR3nt: TGTGCCAGCAGCCAAGAGATGGGACTGCCTAATGAAAAACTGTTTTTT

abundance: NA
v_gene: TRBV2
j_gene: TRBJ2-3
d_gene: NA
CDR3aa: CASSEGGGTDTQYF
CDR3nt: TGTGCCAGCAGTGAAGGGGGGGGCACAGATACGCAGTATTTT

abundance: NA
v_gene: TRBV11-3
j_gene: TRBJ2-1
d_gene: TRBD2
CDR3aa: CASSPLLANEQFF
CDR3nt: TGTGCCAGCAGCCCCCTACTAGCGAATGAGCAGTTCTTC

abundance: NA
v_gene: TRBV27
j_gene: TRBJ2-7
d_gene: TRBD1
CDR3aa: CASSPGTGGSYEQYF
CDR3nt: TGTGCCAGCAGCCCCGGGACAGGGGGTTCCTACGAGCAGTACTTC

abundance: NA
v_gene: TRBV5-1
j_gene: TRBJ2-7
d_gene: NA
CDR3aa: CASSLVIGVYEQYF
CDR3nt: TGCGCCAGCAGCTTGGTAATAGGGGTGTACGAGCAGTACTTC

abundance: NA
v_gene: TRBV29-1
j_gene: TRBJ1-2
d_gene: TRBD1
CDR3aa: CSVDDRDRANSNYGYTF
CDR3nt: TGCAGCGTTGACGACCGGGACAGGGCAAATTCTAACTATGGCTACACCTTC

abundance: NA
v_gene: TRBV7-2
j_gene: TRBJ2-5
d_gene: NA
CDR3aa: CASSLAGVRETQYF
CDR3nt: TGTGCCAGCAGCTTAGCGGGAGTCCGAGAGACCCAGTACTTC

abundance: NA
v_gene: TRBV7-8
j_gene: TRBJ2-7
d_gene: NA
CDR3aa: CASSLEGVEQYF
CDR3nt: TGTGCCAGCAGCTTAGAGGGGGTCGAGCAGTACTTC

abundance: NA
v_gene: TRBV25-1
j_gene: TRBJ1-3
d_gene: NA
CDR3aa: CASSNPSGGGNTIYF
CDR3nt: TGTGCCAGCAGTAACCCGTCCGGGGGTGGAAACACCATATATTTT

abundance: once
v_gene: TRBV6-5
j_gene: TRBJ1-2
d_gene: NA
CDR3aa: CASSYSRGDTHGYTF
CDR3nt: TGTGCCAGCAGTTACTCGCGGGGGGACACCCATGGCTACACCTTC

abundance: once
v_gene: TRBV11-2
j_gene: TRBJ1-1
d_gene: NA
CDR3aa: CASSSIRGYTEAFF
CDR3nt: TGTGCCAGCAGCTCCATCCGGGGTTACACTGAAGCTTTCTTT

abundance: NA
v_gene: TRBV29-1
j_gene: TRBJ1-3
d_gene: TRBD1
CDR3aa: CSAEPSDRATGNTIYF
CDR3nt: TGCAGCGCCGAACCCTCCGACAGGGCCACTGGAAACACCATATATTTT

abundance: NA
v_gene: TRBV18
j_gene: TRBJ1-1
d_gene: NA
CDR3aa: CASSQNTGMGTEAFF
CDR3nt: TGTGCCAGCTCACAAAACACAGGGATGGGCACTGAAGCTTTCTTT

abundance: NA
v_gene: TRBV5-5
j_gene: TRBJ2-7
d_gene: TRBD1
CDR3aa: CASSDRDYEQYF
CDR3nt: TGTGCCAGCAGCGACAGGGACTACGAGCAGTACTTC